A selection of T cell receptor beta chains follows, all from one sample in a study of T cell repertoires in cytomegalovirus infection. MiXCR was run by TCRdb on the reads, yielding one entry per CDR3 protein. The table records more than 650,000 distinct CDR3 sequences, less than 40% of them present only once. Sequencing was carried out using PBMCs. The receptors originated from a human donor in good health (CMV status not recorded). Some clones in this sample may be carry-over from other donors' samples. CDR3s include the opening cysteine and the closing phenylalanine or tryptophan. The D gene is left open where the match is weak. Size values are once, few and many counts, or a class for expanded clones, and some rows have none.

D,J,size,V,CDR3,DNA
.,TRBJ2-1,.,TRBV5-1,CASSPDRVLFF,TGCGCCAGCAGTCCTGACAGAGTCCTGTTCTTC
.,TRBJ1-2,.,TRBV7-2,CASSRVGSGYTF,TGTGCCAGCAGCCGGGTCGGGTCTGGCTACACCTTC
TRBD2,TRBJ2-7,.,TRBV25-1,CASSDGGTVTYEQYF,TGTGCCAGCAGTGACGGGGGGACCGTTACCTACGAGCAGTACTTC
TRBD1,TRBJ1-4,.,TRBV7-9,CASSLDGTGTKKLFF,TGTGCCAGCAGCTTAGATGGGACAGGGACCAAAAAACTGTTTTTT
.,TRBJ1-1,.,TRBV28,CATTKGYTEAFF,TGTGCCACTACGAAGGGATACACTGAAGCTTTCTTT
.,TRBJ2-1,.,TRBV7-6,CASSLAGPPDREQFF,TGTGCCAGCAGCTTAGCGGGTCCACCCGACCGTGAGCAGTTCTTC
.,TRBJ1-5,.,TRBV19,CASTLRGVNQPQHF,TGTGCCAGTACCCTTAGGGGGGTTAATCAGCCCCAGCATTTT
.,TRBJ1-4,few,TRBV7-3,CATQQGPNEKLFF,TGTGCCACCCAACAGGGCCCGAATGAAAAACTGTTTTTT
TRBD2,TRBJ2-3,many,TRBV28,CASRPLAGGPNF,TGTGCCAGCAGGCCACTAGCGGGGGGGCCGAATTTT
TRBD1,TRBJ2-1,.,TRBV7-9,CASSTDRGLSYNEQFF,TGTGCCAGCAGCACCGACAGGGGGCTATCCTACAATGAGCAGTTCTTC
TRBD1,TRBJ1-2,many,TRBV7-2,CASSIGTGLLPYGYTF,TGTGCCAGCAGCATAGGGACAGGGCTGCTTCCTTATGGCTACACCTTC
TRBD1,TRBJ1-2,many,TRBV7-2,CASSLTGTLYGYTF,TGTGCCAGCAGCTTGACAGGGACTCTCTATGGCTACACCTTC
.,TRBJ1-5,many,TRBV5-5,CASSPPGAEGRNQPQHF,TGTGCCAGCAGTCCCCCGGGGGCTGAGGGACGTAATCAGCCCCAGCATTTT
TRBD2,TRBJ2-5,.,TRBV4-1,CASRPDPSGAGKTPYF,TGCGCCAGCCGCCCAGATCCTAGCGGGGCGGGGAAGACCCCGTACTTC
.,TRBJ1-6,.,TRBV7-2,CASSWGATGNNSPLHF,TGTGCCAGCAGCTGGGGCGCGACAGGCAATAATTCACCCCTCCACTTT
.,TRBJ1-3,once,TRBV20-1,CSAVGSGNTIYF,TGCAGTGCTGTTGGCTCTGGAAACACCATATATTTT
.,TRBJ1-3,.,TRBV28,CASSLTLKGGRGNTLYF,TGTGCCAGCAGTTTAACCCTCAAGGGCGGCCGTGGAAACACCTTATATTTT
.,TRBJ2-1,.,TRBV11-2,CASNTKRTSEQFF,TGTGCCAGCAACACCAAGCGTACGAGTGAGCAGTTCTTC
.,TRBJ2-1,.,TRBV7-9,CASSPRGGIRTYNEQFF,TGTGCCAGCAGCCCTAGAGGGGGGATTAGAACCTACAATGAGCAGTTCTTC
.,TRBJ2-5,many,TRBV25-1,CASSEVRAQETQYF,TGTGCCAGCAGTGAGGTTAGGGCGCAAGAGACCCAGTACTTC
TRBD1,TRBJ2-1,.,TRBV6-5,CASSNRLQGARGNEQFF,TGTGCCAGCAGCAACCGGCTACAGGGGGCGCGGGGGAATGAGCAGTTCTTC
.,TRBJ2-3,few,TRBV7-9,CASSPPNLRADTQYF,TGTGCCAGCAGCCCACCAAACCTGCGGGCAGATACGCAGTATTTT
.,TRBJ1-3,.,TRBV7-2,CTSSLQHDSGNTIYF,TGTACCAGCAGCTTACAACACGACTCTGGAAACACCATATATTTT
.,TRBJ1-2,few,TRBV20-1,CSALYFGGGYTF,TGCAGTGCTCTATACTTCGGGGGAGGCTACACCTTC
TRBD1,TRBJ1-6,few,TRBV28,CASSPRQGLGSSPLHF,TGTGCCAGCAGTCCAAGACAGGGATTGGGGAGTTCACCCCTCCACTTT
TRBD1,TRBJ1-4,.,TRBV28,CASIPQGAGNEKLFF,TGTGCCAGCATTCCTCAGGGGGCGGGTAATGAAAAACTGTTTTTT
.,TRBJ2-1,.,TRBV5-1,CASSPAPVSSYNEQFF,TGCGCCAGCAGCCCCGCCCCGGTAAGCTCCTACAATGAGCAGTTCTTC
.,TRBJ2-3,.,TRBV6-5,CASSYSLGVTDTQYF,TGTGCCAGCAGTTACTCGCTCGGGGTCACAGATACGCAGTATTTT
TRBD2,TRBJ2-5,.,TRBV20-1,CSASVGLAGGETQYF,TGCAGTGCTAGCGTGGGGCTAGCGGGCGGCGAGACCCAGTACTTC
.,TRBJ2-7,.,TRBV2,CASSEALQRNGEQYF,TGTGCCAGCAGTGAAGCGCTTCAGAGAAACGGCGAGCAGTACTTC
.,TRBJ1-2,.,TRBV7-9,CASSGSRHGNYGYTF,TGTGCCAGCAGCGGAAGCCGACATGGGAACTATGGCTACACCTTC
.,TRBJ2-2,few,TRBV24-1,CATSDSTGRGTGELFF,TGTGCCACCAGTGACTCGACGGGCCGGGGGACCGGGGAGCTGTTTTTT
.,TRBJ1-2,many,TRBV12-3/TRBV12-4,CASSAGYGYTF,TGTGCCAGCAGCGCCGGGTATGGCTACACCTTC
.,TRBJ2-5,few,TRBV15,CATSSMGGRETQYF,TGTGCCACCAGCTCCATGGGCGGGCGGGAGACCCAGTACTTC
TRBD2,TRBJ2-7,few,TRBV29-1,CSVSSGTSGRLIQYF,TGCAGCGTCTCGTCCGGGACTAGCGGGAGGTTGATCCAGTACTTC
TRBD1,TRBJ1-1,many,TRBV7-2,CASSPYRGKNTEAFF,TGTGCCAGCAGCCCGTACAGGGGGAAGAACACTGAAGCTTTCTTT
TRBD2,TRBJ2-7,.,TRBV28,CASSPLAGGKFEQYF,TGTGCCAGCAGTCCACTAGCGGGGGGGAAGTTCGAGCAGTACTTC
.,TRBJ1-6,.,TRBV10-3,CAISDNRSSYNSPLHF,TGTGCCATCAGTGATAACCGCAGCTCCTATAATTCACCCCTCCACTTT
.,TRBJ1-5,.,TRBV28,CANSWAKNQPQHF,TGTGCCAATAGTTGGGCAAAAAATCAGCCCCAGCATTTT
TRBD1,TRBJ2-1,few,TRBV19,CASSNTGGSSYNEQFF,TGTGCCAGTAGTAACACAGGGGGCTCATCCTACAATGAGCAGTTCTTC
.,TRBJ1-5,few,TRBV19,CASSMGPGARYNNQPQHF,TGTGCCAGTAGTATGGGTCCGGGGGCCAGGTATAACAATCAGCCCCAGCATTTT